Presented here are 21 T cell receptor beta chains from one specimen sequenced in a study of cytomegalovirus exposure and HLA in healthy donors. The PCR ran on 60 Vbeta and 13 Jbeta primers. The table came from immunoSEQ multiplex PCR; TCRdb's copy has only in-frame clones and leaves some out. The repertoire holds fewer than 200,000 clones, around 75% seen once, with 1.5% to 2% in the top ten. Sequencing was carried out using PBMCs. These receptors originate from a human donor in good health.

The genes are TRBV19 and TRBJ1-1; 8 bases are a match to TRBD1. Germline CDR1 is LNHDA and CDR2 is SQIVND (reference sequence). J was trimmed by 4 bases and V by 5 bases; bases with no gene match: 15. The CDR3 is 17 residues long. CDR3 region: CASSYGRTGRRGTEAFF. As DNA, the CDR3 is TGTGCCAGTAGTTATGGCCGGACAGGGCGGAGGGGCACTGAAGCTTTCTTT.

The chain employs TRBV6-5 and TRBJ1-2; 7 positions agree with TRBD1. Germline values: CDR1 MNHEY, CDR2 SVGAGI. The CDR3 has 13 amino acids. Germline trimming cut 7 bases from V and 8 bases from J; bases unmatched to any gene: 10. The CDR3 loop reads CASTPGQSYGYTF. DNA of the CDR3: TGTGCCAGCACACCGGGACAGTCTTACGGCTACACCTTC.

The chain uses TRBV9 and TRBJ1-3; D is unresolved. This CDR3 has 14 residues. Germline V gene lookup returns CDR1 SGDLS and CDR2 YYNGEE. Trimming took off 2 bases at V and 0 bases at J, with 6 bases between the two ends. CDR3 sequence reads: CASSVVNSGNTIYF. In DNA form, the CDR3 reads TGTGCCAGCAGCGTTGTAAACTCTGGAAACACCATATATTTT.

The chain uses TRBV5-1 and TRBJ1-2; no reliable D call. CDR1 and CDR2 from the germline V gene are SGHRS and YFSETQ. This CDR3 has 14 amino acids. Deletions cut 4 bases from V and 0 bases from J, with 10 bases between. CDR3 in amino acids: CASSLPSANYGYTF. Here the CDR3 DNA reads TGCGCCAGCAGCCTCCCTTCGGCTAACTATGGCTACACCTTC.

For the CDR3, the DNA is TGTGCCACCAGCAGAGATCGGGCGGGGGGCGAGCAGTACTTC. Protein: CATSRDRAGGEQYF. The chain uses TRBV15 and TRBJ2-7; 8 nucleotides agree with TRBD2. Germline V gene sequence: CDR1 LNHNV, CDR2 YYDKDF (reference sequence). The CDR3 totals 14 residues. With 0 bases clipped from V and 6 bases from J, the junction kept 4 bases outside the gene matches. The complete variable domain, with remaining parts taken from reference TRBV15 and TRBJ2-7, reads DAMVIQNPRYQVTQFGKPVTLSCSQTLNHNVMYWYQQKSSQAPKLLFHYYDKDFNNEADTPDNFQSRRPNTSFCFLDIRSPGLGDTAMYLCATSRDRAGGEQYFGPGTRLTVT.

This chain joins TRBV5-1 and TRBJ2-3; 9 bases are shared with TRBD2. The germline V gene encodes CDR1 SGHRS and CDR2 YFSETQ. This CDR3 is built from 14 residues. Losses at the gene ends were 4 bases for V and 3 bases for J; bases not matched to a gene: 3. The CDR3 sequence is CASSVAGVTDTQYF. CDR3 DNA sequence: TGCGCCAGCAGCGTAGCGGGGGTGACAGATACGCAGTATTTT.

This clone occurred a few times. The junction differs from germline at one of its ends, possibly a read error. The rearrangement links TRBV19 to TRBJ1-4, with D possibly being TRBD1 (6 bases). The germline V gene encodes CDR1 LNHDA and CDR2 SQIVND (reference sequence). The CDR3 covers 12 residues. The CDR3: CASSRNPGHLDF. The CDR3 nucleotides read TGTGCCAGTAGTAGGAATCCGGGACACTTGGATTTT.

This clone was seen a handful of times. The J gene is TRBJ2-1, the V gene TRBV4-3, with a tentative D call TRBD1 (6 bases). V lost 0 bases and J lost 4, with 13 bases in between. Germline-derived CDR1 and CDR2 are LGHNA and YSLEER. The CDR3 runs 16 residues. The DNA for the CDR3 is TGCGCCAGCAGCCAAGAGACAGGCGATTATTACAATGAGCAGTTCTTC. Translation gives CASSQETGDYYNEQFF.

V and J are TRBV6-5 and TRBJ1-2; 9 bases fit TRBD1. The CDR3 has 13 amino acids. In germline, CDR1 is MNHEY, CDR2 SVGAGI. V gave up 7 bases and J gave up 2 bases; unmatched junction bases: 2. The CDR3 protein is CASTDRGNYGYTF. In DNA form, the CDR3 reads TGTGCCAGCACGGACAGGGGCAACTATGGCTACACCTTC.

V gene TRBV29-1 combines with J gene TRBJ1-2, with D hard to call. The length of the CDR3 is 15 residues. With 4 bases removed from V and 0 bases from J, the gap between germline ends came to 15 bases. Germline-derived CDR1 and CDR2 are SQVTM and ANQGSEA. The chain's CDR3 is CSVVSSDSSNYGYTF. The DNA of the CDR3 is TGCAGCGTTGTTTCGTCGGACTCTTCTAACTATGGCTACACCTTC.

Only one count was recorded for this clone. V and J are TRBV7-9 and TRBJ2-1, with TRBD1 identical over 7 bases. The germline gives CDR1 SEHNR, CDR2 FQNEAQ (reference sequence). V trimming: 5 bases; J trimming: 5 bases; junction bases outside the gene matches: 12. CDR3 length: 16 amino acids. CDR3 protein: CASSNLLGQHDNEQFF. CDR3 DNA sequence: TGTGCCAGCAGCAACCTGCTGGGACAGCACGACAATGAGCAGTTCTTC.

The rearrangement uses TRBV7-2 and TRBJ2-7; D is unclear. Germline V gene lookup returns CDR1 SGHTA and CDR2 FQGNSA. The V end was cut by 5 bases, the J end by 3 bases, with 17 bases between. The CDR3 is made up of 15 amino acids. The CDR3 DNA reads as TGTGCCAGCAGCCCCGACTCAGCTCCCCTCTACGAGCAGTACTTC. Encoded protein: CASSPDSAPLYEQYF. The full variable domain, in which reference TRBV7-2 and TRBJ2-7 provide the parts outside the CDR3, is GAGVSQSPSNKVTEKGKDVELRCDPISGHTALYWYRQSLGQGLEFLIYFQGNSAPDKSGLPSDRFSAERTGGSVSTLTIQRTQQEDSAVYLCASSPDSAPLYEQYFGPGTRLTVT.

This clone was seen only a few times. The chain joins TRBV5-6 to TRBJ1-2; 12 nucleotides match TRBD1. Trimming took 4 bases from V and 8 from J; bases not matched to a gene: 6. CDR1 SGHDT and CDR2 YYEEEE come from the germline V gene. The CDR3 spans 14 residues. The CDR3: CASSPGQGAWGYTF. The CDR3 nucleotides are TGTGCCAGCAGCCCGGGACAGGGGGCCTGGGGCTACACCTTC.

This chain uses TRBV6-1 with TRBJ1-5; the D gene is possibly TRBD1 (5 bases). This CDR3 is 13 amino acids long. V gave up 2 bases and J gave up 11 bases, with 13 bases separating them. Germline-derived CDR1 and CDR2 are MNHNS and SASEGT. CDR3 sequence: CASSELRGETQHF. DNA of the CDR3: TGTGCCAGCAGTGAACTTCGGGGGGAGACCCAGCATTTT.

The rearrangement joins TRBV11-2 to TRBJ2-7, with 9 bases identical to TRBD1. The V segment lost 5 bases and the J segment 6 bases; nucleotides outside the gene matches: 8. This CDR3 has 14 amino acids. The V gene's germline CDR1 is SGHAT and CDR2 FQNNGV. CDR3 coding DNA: TGTGCCAGCAGCCAACCCGGGACAGGGTTCGAGCAGTACTTC. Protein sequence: CASSQPGTGFEQYF.

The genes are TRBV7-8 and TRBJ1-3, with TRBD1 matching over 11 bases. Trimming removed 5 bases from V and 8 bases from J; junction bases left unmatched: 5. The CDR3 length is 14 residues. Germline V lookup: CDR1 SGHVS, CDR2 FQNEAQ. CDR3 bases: TGTGCCAGCAGCCCCGGGACAGGGGGAGACACCATATATTTT. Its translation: CASSPGTGGDTIYF.

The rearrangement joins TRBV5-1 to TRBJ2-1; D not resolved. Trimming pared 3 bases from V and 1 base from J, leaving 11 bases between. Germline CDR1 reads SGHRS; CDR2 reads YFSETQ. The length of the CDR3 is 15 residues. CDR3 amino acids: CASSSSSTSYNEQFF. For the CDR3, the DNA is TGCGCCAGCAGCTCGAGTAGCACGTCCTACAATGAGCAGTTCTTC. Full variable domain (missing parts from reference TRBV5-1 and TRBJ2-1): KAGVTQTPRYLIKTRGQQVTLSCSPISGHRSVSWYQQTPGQGLQFLFEYFSETQRNKGNFPGRFSGRQFSNSRSEMNVSTLELGDSALYLCASSSSSTSYNEQFFGPGTRLTVL.

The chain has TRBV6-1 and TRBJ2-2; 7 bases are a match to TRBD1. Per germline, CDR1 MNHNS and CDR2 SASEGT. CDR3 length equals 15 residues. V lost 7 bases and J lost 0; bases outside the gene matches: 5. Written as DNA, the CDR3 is TGTGCCAGCATATCCGGGACAGCGAACACCGGGGAGCTGTTTTTT. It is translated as CASISGTANTGELFF.

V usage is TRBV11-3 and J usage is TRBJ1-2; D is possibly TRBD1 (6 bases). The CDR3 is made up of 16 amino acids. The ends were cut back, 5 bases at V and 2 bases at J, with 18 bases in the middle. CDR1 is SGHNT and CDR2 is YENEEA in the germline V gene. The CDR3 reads CASSTSRDRLNYGYTF. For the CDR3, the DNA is TGTGCCAGCAGCACATCGCGTGACAGGCTAAACTATGGCTACACCTTC. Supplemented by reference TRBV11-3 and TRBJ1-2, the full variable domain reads EAGVVQSPRYKIIEKKQPVAFWCNPISGHNTLYWYLQNLGQGPELLIRYENEEAVDDSQLPKDRFSAERLKGVDSTLKIQPAELGDSAVYLCASSTSRDRLNYGYTFGSGTRLTVV.

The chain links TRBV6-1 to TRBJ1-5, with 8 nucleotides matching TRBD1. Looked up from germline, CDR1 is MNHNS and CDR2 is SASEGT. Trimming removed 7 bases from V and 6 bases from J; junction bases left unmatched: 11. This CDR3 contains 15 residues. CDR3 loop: CASMVTGEVGQPQHF. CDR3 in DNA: TGTGCCAGCATGGTGACAGGGGAGGTTGGTCAGCCCCAGCATTTT.

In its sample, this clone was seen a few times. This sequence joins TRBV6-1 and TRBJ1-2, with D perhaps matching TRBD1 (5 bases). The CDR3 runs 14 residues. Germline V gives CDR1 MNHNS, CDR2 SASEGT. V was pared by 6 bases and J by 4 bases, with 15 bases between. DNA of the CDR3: TGTGCCAGCAGCCCTCTAGGGGTGGCCTATGGCTACACCTTC. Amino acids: CASSPLGVAYGYTF.